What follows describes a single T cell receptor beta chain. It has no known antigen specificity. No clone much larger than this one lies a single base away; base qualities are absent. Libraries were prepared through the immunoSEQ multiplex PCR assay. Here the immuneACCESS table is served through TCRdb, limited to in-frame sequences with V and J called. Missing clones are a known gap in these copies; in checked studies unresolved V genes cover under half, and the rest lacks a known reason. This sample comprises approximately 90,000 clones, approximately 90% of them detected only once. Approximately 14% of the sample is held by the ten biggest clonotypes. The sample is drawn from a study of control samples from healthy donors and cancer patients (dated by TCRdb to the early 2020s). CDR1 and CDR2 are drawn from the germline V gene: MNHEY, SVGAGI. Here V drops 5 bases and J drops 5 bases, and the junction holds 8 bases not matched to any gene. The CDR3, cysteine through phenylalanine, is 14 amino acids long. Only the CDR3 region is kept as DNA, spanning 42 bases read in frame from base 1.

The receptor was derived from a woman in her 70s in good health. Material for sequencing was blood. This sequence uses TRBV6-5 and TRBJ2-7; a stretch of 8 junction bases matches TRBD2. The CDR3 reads CASSQREGRNEQYF. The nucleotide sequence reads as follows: TGTGCCAGCAGTCAACGGGAGGGGCGAAACGAGCAGTACTTC.